This record concerns one T cell receptor (beta chain) sequence. The sample comes from a study of blood T cell repertoires in COVID-19. Sequenced by immunoSEQ multiplex PCR; TCRdb stores in-frame clones only, minus some. Among roughly 230,000 clones listed, 85% were seen once. Germline-derived CDR1 and CDR2 are SGHNT and YENEEA. The germline V and J ends were trimmed by 2 bases and 1 base, with 2 bases remaining between them. The CDR3 length is 13 residues. Input material: peripheral blood. The receptor comes from a man aged 50 or older with COVID-19, enrolled during active disease. This rearrangement joins TRBV11-3 to TRBJ2-2, with D unclear. CDR3: CASSLRNTGELFF. CDR3 coding DNA: TGTGCCAGCAGCTTACGGAACACCGGGGAGCTGTTTTTT.